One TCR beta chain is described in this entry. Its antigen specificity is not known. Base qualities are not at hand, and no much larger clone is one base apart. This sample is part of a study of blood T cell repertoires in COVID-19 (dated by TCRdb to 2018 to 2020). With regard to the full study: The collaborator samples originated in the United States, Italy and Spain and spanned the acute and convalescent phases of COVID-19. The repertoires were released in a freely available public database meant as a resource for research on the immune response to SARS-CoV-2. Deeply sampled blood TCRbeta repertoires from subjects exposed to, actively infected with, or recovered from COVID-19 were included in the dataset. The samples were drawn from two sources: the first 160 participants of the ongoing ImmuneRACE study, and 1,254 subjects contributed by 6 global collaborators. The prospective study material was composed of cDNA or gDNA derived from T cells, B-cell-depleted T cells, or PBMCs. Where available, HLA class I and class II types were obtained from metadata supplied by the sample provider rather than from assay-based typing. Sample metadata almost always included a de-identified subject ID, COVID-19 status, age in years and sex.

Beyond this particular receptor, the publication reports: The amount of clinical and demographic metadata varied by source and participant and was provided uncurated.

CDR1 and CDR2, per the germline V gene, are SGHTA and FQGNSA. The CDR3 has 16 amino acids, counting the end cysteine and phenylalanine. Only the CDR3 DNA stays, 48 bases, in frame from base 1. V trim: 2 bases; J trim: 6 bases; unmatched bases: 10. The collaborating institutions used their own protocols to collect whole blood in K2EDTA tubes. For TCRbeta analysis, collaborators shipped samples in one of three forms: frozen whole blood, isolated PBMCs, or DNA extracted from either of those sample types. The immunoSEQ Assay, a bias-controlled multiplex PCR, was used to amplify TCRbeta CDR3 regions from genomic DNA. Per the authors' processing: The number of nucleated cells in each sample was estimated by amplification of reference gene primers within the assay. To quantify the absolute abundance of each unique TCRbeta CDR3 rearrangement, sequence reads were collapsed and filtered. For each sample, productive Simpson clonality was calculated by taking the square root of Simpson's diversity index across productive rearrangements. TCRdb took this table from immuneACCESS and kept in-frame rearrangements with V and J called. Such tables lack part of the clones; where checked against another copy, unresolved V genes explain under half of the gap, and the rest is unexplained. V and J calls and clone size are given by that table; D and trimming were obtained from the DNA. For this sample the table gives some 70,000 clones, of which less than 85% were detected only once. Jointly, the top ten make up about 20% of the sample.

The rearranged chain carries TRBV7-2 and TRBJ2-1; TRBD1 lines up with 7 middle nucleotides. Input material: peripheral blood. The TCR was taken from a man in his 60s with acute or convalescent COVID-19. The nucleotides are TGTGCCAGCAGCTTAAGGGCCTCCGACAGGGCCAATGAGCAGTTCTTC. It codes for CASSLRASDRANEQFF.